Sequencing of this T cell receptor (beta chain) was carried out in a study of OX40 agonist ivuxolimab in advanced cancers. Findings of the study overall: More expanded clones were found, on average, in CD8+ than in CD4+ T cells. Low clonal expansion, among the lowest seen, marked partial responders at 0.1-3.0 mg/kg.

TCRdb's copy holds only in-frame clones and misses some; the assay was immunoSEQ multiplex PCR. Of tens of thousands of clones listed, 88% were seen once; the top ten hold about 0.6%. This CDR3 region has 14 residues. The germline V gene has CDR1 MDHEN and CDR2 SYDVKM. Deletions cut 1 base from V and 5 bases from J, with 6 bases between. A word on this clone: Its antigen is currently unknown.

This receptor was obtained from an adult with an advanced solid tumor such as melanoma, head and neck, liver or kidney cancer. The sequences come from CD4+ or CD8+ T cells sorted from blood, collected in a trial of the OX40 agonist ivuxolimab. The gene calls are TRBV28 and TRBJ1-6; D gene unclear. CDR3 region: CASSLYGNNSPLHF. DNA for the CDR3: TGTGCCAGCAGTTTATATGGTAATAATTCACCCCTCCACTTT.